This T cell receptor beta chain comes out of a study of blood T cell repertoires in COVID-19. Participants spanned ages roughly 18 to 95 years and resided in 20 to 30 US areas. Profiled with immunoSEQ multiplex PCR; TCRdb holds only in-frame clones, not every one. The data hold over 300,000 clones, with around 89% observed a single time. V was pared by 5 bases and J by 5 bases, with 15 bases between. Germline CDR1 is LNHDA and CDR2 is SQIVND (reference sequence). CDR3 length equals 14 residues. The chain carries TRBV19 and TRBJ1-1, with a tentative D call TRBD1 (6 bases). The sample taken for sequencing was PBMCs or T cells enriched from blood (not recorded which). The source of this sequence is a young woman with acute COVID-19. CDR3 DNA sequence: TGTGCCAGTAGTGCCGGGACACCGGGTACTGAAGCTTTCTTT. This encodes CASSAGTPGTEAFF.